The 12 T cell receptor beta chains listed next were all sequenced from one sample in a study of control samples from healthy donors and cancer patients. Some clones are missing from TCRdb's copy, which holds only in-frame ones; the method was immunoSEQ multiplex PCR. The sample carries around 170,000 clones, approximately 94% recorded once. The sample taken for sequencing was blood. Source of these receptors: a man aged 30 to 39 in good health.

This chain connects TRBV28 to TRBJ2-1, with D possibly being TRBD2 (6 bases). The ends were cut back, 2 bases at V and 7 bases at J, with 12 bases in the middle. The CDR3 spans 14 residues. Germline V gene lookup returns CDR1 MDHEN and CDR2 SYDVKM. The CDR3 reads CASSLGGGGNEQFF. CDR3 in DNA: TGTGCCAGCAGTTTAGGGGGAGGTGGGAATGAGCAGTTCTTC.

The J gene is TRBJ2-1, the V gene TRBV7-9; possible D gene TRBD1, 6 bases. CDR3 length: 13 amino acids. Germline V gene sequence: CDR1 SEHNR, CDR2 FQNEAQ (reference sequence). Deletions cut 8 bases from V and 0 bases from J, with 8 bases between. The DNA for the CDR3 is TGTGCCAGCGGGGACATCTCCTACAATGAGCAGTTCTTC. It is translated as CASGDISYNEQFF.

The rearrangement joins TRBV7-2 to TRBJ2-5; D not resolved. CDR3 length: 11 residues. V lost 1 base and J lost 8, with 5 bases in between. Germline loops: CDR1 SGHTA, CDR2 FQGNSA. CDR3 sequence (DNA): TGTGCCAGCAGCTTAGGACAAACCCAGTACTTC. Protein: CASSLGQTQYF.

This clone was counted a single time. The chain joins TRBV4-3 to TRBJ2-7; 8 bases map to TRBD1. Germline assignment: CDR1 LGHNA and CDR2 YSLEER. The CDR3 length is 14 residues. V lost 1 base and J lost 3; bases outside the gene matches: 2. This chain's CDR3 is CASSQGQGSYEQYF. In nucleotides, the CDR3 is TGCGCCAGCAGCCAAGGACAGGGGAGCTACGAGCAGTACTTC.

The V call is TRBV9, the J call TRBJ1-4; D remains unclear. Trimming took off 2 bases at V and 5 bases at J, with 10 bases between the two ends. Germline-derived CDR1 and CDR2 are SGDLS and YYNGEE. This CDR3 contains 14 residues. CDR3 protein: CASSVNTGNEKLFF. The DNA of the CDR3 is TGTGCCAGCAGCGTTAATACGGGAAATGAAAAACTGTTTTTT.

The chain has TRBV5-6 and TRBJ2-7; D remains ambiguous. The germline CDR1 and CDR2 sequences are SGHDT and YYEEEE. Trimming removed 4 bases at V and 1 base at J, with 6 bases between. The CDR3 runs to 12 residues. CDR3 loop: CASSVQSYEQYF. The CDR3, as DNA: TGTGCCAGCAGCGTCCAATCCTACGAGCAGTACTTC. Complete variable domain (other parts from reference TRBV5-6 and TRBJ2-7): DAGVTQSPTHLIKTRGQQVTLRCSPKSGHDTVSWYQQALGQGPQFIFQYYEEEERQRGNFPDRFSGHQFPNYSSELNVNALLLGDSALYLCASSVQSYEQYFGPGTRLTVT.

The genes are TRBV29-1 and TRBJ1-1; TRBD1 is a possible D gene (5 bases). Germline CDR1 and CDR2: SQVTM and ANQGSEA. Trimming stripped 6 bases from V and 1 base from J, with 18 bases between. This CDR3 is 15 amino acids long. The CDR3 nucleotides read TGCAGCGTCGCAAGGGGCGCCAGTGGGAACACTGAAGCTTTCTTT. Its translation is CSVARGASGNTEAFF.

Only one count was recorded for this clone. The V gene is TRBV7-2, the J gene TRBJ2-3, with D unclear. With 0 bases removed from V and 0 bases from J, the gap between germline ends came to 10 bases. CDR3 length equals 16 residues. From germline, CDR1 is SGHTA and CDR2 FQGNSA. Written as DNA, the CDR3 is TGTGCCAGCAGCTTAGCGTTGGGCGGTAGCACAGATACGCAGTATTTT. Translating it yields CASSLALGGSTDTQYF.

This chain joins TRBV5-8 and TRBJ1-1; no reliable D call. The CDR3 loop spans 13 amino acids. V lost 7 bases, J lost 1 base, and 11 bases lay in between. CDR1 and CDR2 from the germline V gene are SGHTS and YDEGEE. For the CDR3, the DNA is TGTGCCAGCGCTTGGGAGAGGAACACTGAAGCTTTCTTT. It translates to CASAWERNTEAFF.

The CDR3 DNA is TGTGCCAGCAGTTTCCAGACTAGGCCCGTGAGGGATACGCAGTATTTT. Residues: CASSFQTRPVRDTQYF. The V gene is TRBV6-6, the J gene TRBJ2-3, with D maybe TRBD2 (6 bases). Germline V CDR1 and CDR2: MNHNY, SVGAGI (reference sequence). V was shortened by 4 bases and J by 6 bases, with 20 bases between the two germline ends. The length of the CDR3 is 16 residues.

As DNA, the CDR3 is TGTGCCAGCAAGGGGGACCTCATGAACACTGAAGCTTTCTTT. Translated: CASKGDLMNTEAFF. This chain uses TRBV2 with TRBJ1-1; possible D gene TRBD1, 6 bases. The CDR3 sequence is 14 residues long. V was shortened by 7 bases and J by 0 bases, with 12 bases between the two germline ends. Germline V CDR1 and CDR2: SNHLY, FYNNEI.

The gene calls are TRBV7-9 and TRBJ2-1; TRBD2 matches at 8 bases. This CDR3 has 16 residues. With V trimmed by 0 bases and J by 4 bases, 5 bases remained unmatched. CDR1 is SEHNR and CDR2 is FQNEAQ in the germline V gene (reference sequence). The CDR3 bases are TGTGCCAGCAGCTTAGCGCCCAGCGGGGGATACAATGAGCAGTTCTTC. Its protein product is CASSLAPSGGYNEQFF.